Below are 18 T cell receptor beta chains sequenced from a single sample in a study of vaccination effects on CD4 cells after COVID-19. Sequencing followed a ViraFEST assay step that expanded antigen-specific CD4+ T cells with viral peptide pools. When less than 11 days of culture had elapsed, CD4+ T cells were isolated. Their SARS-CoV-2 infection, verified by PCR, occurred between March and December 2020. Profiling relied on immunoSEQ multiplex PCR, and the TCRdb table lists in-frame clones only, not all of them. Of 30,000 to 45,000 clones listed, about 78% were seen once; the top ten hold approximately 15%. For these receptors, no antigen is known. Sequencing used CD4+ T cells from PBMCs cultured with HCoV-NL63 spike peptides, obtained before COVID-19 vaccination. These receptors all stem from a human donor who had a prior SARS-CoV-2 infection.

This clone showed up just a few times. V gene TRBV19 combines with J gene TRBJ1-1; TRBD1 matches at 7 bases. Germline-derived CDR1 and CDR2 are LNHDA and SQIVND (reference sequence). Losses at the gene ends were 6 bases for V and 3 bases for J; bases not matched to a gene: 7. The CDR3 spans 14 residues. CDR3 DNA sequence: TGTGCCAGTAGGACAGGGCGGAGGGACACTGAAGCTTTCTTT. This sequence encodes CASRTGRRDTEAFF.

The chain couples TRBV21-1 to TRBJ2-3; no DNA check was done on the table's D call, TRBD1. TRBV21-1 is noted as a pseudogene. The CDR3 extends over 17 amino acids. CDR3 protein: CASSKTRDRSSTDTQYF. In nucleotides, the CDR3 is TGTGCCAGCAGCAAAACCCGGGACAGATCGAGCACAGATACGCAGTATTTT.

The gene calls are TRBV7-8 and TRBJ2-5; 8 bases agree with TRBD1. The V segment lost 3 bases and the J segment 10 bases; nucleotides outside the gene matches: 13. The CDR3 is made up of 15 amino acids. In germline, CDR1 is SGHVS, CDR2 FQNEAQ. In DNA, the CDR3 is TGTGCCAGCAGCTTTCCGGGACCGGGGGACAGGAGCCAGTACTTC. Amino acids: CASSFPGPGDRSQYF.

This clone was counted a few times. The rearrangement uses TRBV11-3 and TRBJ2-2; 11 bases fit TRBD2. The CDR3 extends over 17 amino acids. CDR1 and CDR2 from the germline V gene are SGHNT and YENEEA. The V and J ends lost 5 bases and 1 base, in that order; junction bases with no gene match: 6. The CDR3 nucleotides are TGTGCCAGCAGCGCCCGGACTAGCGGGTTGAACACCGGGGAGCTGTTTTTT. This codes for CASSARTSGLNTGELFF.

The chain couples TRBV5-1 to TRBJ1-2; maybe TRBD1 (6 bases). The length of the CDR3 is 13 residues. The germline V gene has CDR1 SGHRS and CDR2 YFSETQ. Trimming shortened V by 0 bases and J by 6 bases, and 9 bases separated the two germline ends. CDR3 sequence reads: CASSLVAGDGYTF. The CDR3 DNA follows: TGCGCCAGCAGCTTGGTGGCAGGGGATGGCTACACCTTC. The whole variable domain, filled in from reference TRBV5-1 and TRBJ1-2, reads KAGVTQTPRYLIKTRGQQVTLSCSPISGHRSVSWYQQTPGQGLQFLFEYFSETQRNKGNFPGRFSGRQFSNSRSEMNVSTLELGDSALYLCASSLVAGDGYTFGSGTRLTVV.

The V gene is TRBV7-2, the J gene TRBJ1-5; D call uncertain. In germline, CDR1 is SGHTA, CDR2 FQGNSA. The CDR3 totals 15 residues. V lost 4 bases and J lost 5, with 15 bases in between. CDR3 residues: CASSYGSMAYQPQHF. In DNA, the CDR3 is TGTGCCAGCAGCTATGGGTCGATGGCTTATCAGCCCCAGCATTTT.

This clone was recorded only once. The rearrangement links TRBV30 to TRBJ2-1; D perhaps matches TRBD2 (5 bases). In germline, CDR1 is GTSNPN, CDR2 SVGIG (reference sequence). CDR3 length equals 15 residues. Trimming cost V 0 bases and J 8 bases, with 17 bases left between them. Written as DNA, the CDR3 is TGTGCCTGGAGTGTGGCCGGGATTCTAGAGGATGAGCAGTTCTTC. Its protein is CAWSVAGILEDEQFF.

V is TRBV7-2 and J is TRBJ2-7; a possible D gene is TRBD2 (7 bases). Trimming took 3 bases from V and 7 from J, leaving 22 bases between them. The CDR3 sequence is 16 residues long. Germline assignment: CDR1 SGHTA and CDR2 FQGNSA. CDR3 nucleotide sequence: TGTGCCAGCAGCTTTAGGAGCGGGGCCGAAGGGGGAGAGCAGTACTTC. Its translation is CASSFRSGAEGGEQYF.

The rearrangement joins TRBV4-2 to TRBJ2-1, with D maybe TRBD2 (5 bases). Germline CDR1 and CDR2: LGHNA and YNFKEQ. Trimming pared 2 bases from V and 9 bases from J, leaving 11 bases between. There are 13 residues in the CDR3. The CDR3 DNA is TGTGCCAGCAGCCAAAGCCCCGAGGGTGAGCAGTTCTTC. It yields the protein CASSQSPEGEQFF.

The chain has TRBV9 and TRBJ1-1; D possibly corresponds to TRBD1 (5 bases). The germline CDR1 and CDR2 sequences are SGDLS and YYNGEE. CDR3 length: 14 amino acids. Trimming shortened V by 0 bases and J by 8 bases, and 14 bases separated the two germline ends. CDR3 coding DNA: TGTGCCAGCAGCGTAGCTTTAAGGGGAGGGGAAGCTTTCTTT. Protein product: CASSVALRGGEAFF.

This chain joins TRBV11-3 and TRBJ1-1; no clear D. This CDR3 spans 14 amino acids. The V and J ends lost 3 bases and 2 bases respectively, with 10 bases between them. CDR1 is SGHNT, CDR2 YENEEA, per germline. CDR3 loop: CASSFSGHNTEAFF. The CDR3 DNA reads as TGTGCCAGCAGCTTCTCCGGGCACAACACTGAAGCTTTCTTT.

This clone was seen a handful of times. This rearrangement joins TRBV4-1 to TRBJ1-1; D is unresolved. The CDR3 totals 14 residues. Germline CDR1 reads MGHRA; CDR2 reads YSYEKL. The V gene lost 1 base and the J gene lost 0 bases, with 6 bases spanning the gap. The CDR3 DNA sequence: TGCGCCAGCAGCCAAGGGGCTATGAACACTGAAGCTTTCTTT. Translating it yields CASSQGAMNTEAFF.

The chain uses TRBV9 and TRBJ1-3, with no clear D. The CDR3 consists of 14 residues. Trimming left V 6 bases short and J 0 bases short, with 10 bases between. Germline CDR1 and CDR2: SGDLS and YYNGEE. In DNA form, the CDR3 reads TGTGCCAGCAAACTGTTGCTCTCTGGAAACACCATATATTTT. Its translation: CASKLLLSGNTIYF.

This sequence joins TRBV7-9 and TRBJ1-2, with a weak D call TRBD1 (5 bases). CDR3 length: 16 residues. V was cut by 5 bases and J by 4 bases, with 20 bases left in between. CDR1 is SEHNR and CDR2 is FQNEAQ in the germline V gene (reference sequence). The CDR3 protein is CASSGGVGATFYGYTF. DNA for the CDR3: TGTGCCAGCAGCGGTGGGGTCGGGGCTACTTTCTATGGCTACACCTTC.

This clone was picked up a small number of times. The V and J genes are TRBV19 and TRBJ2-3; no reliable D call. Germline CDR1 is LNHDA and CDR2 is SQIVND (reference sequence). There are 15 residues in the CDR3. Between the trimmed V and J ends, which lost 1 base and 3 bases, there was a span of 11 bases. The CDR3 DNA reads TGTGCCAGTAGTATAGCAACGGCAGCAACAGATACGCAGTATTTT. Amino acids: CASSIATAATDTQYF.

The chain links TRBV25-1 to TRBJ1-1; D gene ambiguous. Trimming left V 6 bases short and J 8 bases short, with 19 bases between. From germline, CDR1 is MGHDK and CDR2 SYGVNS. The CDR3 spans 14 residues. The CDR3 DNA reads TGTGCCAGCAGAAGGAACGGGGAGCAGAAAGAAGCTTTCTTT. Translating gives CASRRNGEQKEAFF.

The chain links TRBV2 to TRBJ1-4, with D possibly TRBD1 on 5 matching bases. Germline V lookup: CDR1 SNHLY, CDR2 FYNNEI. This CDR3 is built from 15 residues. V was shortened by 2 bases and J by 4 bases, with 11 bases between the two germline ends. CDR3 protein: CASSEFGTDNEKLFF. In DNA form, the CDR3 reads TGTGCCAGCAGTGAATTCGGGACCGATAATGAAAAACTGTTTTTT.

A few counts support this clone. The V call is TRBV4-1, the J call TRBJ2-1, with TRBD1 as a possible D gene (6 bases). CDR1 and CDR2 from the germline V gene are MGHRA and YSYEKL. V was trimmed by 0 bases and J by 4 bases, leaving 16 bases between them. CDR3 length: 17 residues. CDR3 residues: CASSQDPGHDFYNEQFF. The CDR3 bases are TGCGCCAGCAGCCAAGACCCGGGACACGATTTTTACAATGAGCAGTTCTTC.